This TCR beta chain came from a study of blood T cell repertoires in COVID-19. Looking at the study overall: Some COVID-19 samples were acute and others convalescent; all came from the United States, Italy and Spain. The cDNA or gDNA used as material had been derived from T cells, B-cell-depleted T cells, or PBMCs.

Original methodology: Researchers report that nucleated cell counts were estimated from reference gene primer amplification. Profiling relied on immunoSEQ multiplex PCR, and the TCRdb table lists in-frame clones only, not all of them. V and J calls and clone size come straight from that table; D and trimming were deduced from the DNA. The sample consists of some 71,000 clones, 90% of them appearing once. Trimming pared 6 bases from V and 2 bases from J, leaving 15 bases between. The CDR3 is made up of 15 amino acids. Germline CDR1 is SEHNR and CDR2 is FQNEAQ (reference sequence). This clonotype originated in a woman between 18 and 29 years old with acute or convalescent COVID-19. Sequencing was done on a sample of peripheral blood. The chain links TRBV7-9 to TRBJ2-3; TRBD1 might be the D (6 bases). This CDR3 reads CASRLLDRVTDTQYF. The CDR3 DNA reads TGTGCCAGCAGGCTTTTGGACAGAGTCACAGATACGCAGTATTTT.